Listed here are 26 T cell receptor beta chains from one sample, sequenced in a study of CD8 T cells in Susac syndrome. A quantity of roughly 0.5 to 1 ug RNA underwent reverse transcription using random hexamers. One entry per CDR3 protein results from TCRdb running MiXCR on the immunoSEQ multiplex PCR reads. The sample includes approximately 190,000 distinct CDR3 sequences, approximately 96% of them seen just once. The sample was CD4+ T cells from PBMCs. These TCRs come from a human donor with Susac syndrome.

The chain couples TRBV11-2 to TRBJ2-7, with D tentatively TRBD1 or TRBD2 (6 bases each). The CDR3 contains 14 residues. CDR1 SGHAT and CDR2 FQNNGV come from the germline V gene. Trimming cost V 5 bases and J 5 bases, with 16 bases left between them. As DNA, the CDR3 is TGTGCCAGCAGCCGTCGTTCGGGGGCCCACGAGCAGTACTTC. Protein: CASSRRSGAHEQYF.

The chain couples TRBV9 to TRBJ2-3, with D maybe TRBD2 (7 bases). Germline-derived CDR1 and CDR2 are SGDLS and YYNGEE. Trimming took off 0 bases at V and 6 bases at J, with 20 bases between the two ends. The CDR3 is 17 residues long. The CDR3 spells CASSVATAGAVTDTQYF. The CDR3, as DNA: TGTGCCAGCAGCGTAGCTACGGCGGGGGCGGTGACTGATACGCAGTATTTT.

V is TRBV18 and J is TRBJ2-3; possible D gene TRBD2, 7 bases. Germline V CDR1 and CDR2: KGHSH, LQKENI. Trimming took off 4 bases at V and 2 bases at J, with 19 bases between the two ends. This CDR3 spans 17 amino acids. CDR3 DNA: TGTGCCAGCTCACGGGAGAGTGCGGGGGACACCACAGATACGCAGTATTTT. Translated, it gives CASSRESAGDTTDTQYF. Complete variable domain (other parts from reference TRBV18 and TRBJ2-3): NAGVMQNPRHLVRRRGQEARLRCSPMKGHSHVYWYRQLPEEGLKFMVYLQKENIIDESGMPKERFSAEFPKEGPSILRIQQVVRGDSAAYFCASSRESAGDTTDTQYFGPGTRLTVL.

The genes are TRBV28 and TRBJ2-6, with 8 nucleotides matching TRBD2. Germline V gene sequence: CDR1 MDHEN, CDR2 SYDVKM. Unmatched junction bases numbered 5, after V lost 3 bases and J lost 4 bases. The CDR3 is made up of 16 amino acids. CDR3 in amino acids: CASSFPGRVGANVLTF. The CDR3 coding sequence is TGTGCCAGCAGTTTCCCCGGGAGGGTAGGGGCCAACGTCCTGACTTTC.

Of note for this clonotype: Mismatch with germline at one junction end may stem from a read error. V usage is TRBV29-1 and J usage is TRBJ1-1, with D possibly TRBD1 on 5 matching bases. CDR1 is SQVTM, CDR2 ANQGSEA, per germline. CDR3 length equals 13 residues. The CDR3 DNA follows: TGCAGCGTTAGTCATGGAGGGGATACTGAAGTTTTCTTT. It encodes CSVSHGGDTEVFF.

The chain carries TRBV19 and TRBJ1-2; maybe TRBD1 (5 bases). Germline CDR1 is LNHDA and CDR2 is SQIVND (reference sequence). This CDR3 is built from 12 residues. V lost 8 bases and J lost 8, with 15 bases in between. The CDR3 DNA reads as TGTGCCAGTCGCCCGGGGACGGGCGGCTACACCTTC. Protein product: CASRPGTGGYTF.

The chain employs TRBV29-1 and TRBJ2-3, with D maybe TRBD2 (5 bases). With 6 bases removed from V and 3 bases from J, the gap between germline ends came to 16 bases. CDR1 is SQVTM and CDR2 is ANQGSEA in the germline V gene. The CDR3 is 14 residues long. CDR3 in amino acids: CSVKGGSGTDTQYF. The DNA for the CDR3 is TGCAGCGTCAAGGGCGGATCGGGAACAGATACGCAGTATTTT.

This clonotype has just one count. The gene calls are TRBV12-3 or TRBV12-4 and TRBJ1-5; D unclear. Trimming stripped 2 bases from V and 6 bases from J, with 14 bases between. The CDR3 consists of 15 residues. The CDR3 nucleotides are TGTGCCAGCAGTTTATTATTCGGCGCCGGTCAGCCCCAGCATTTT. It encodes CASSLLFGAGQPQHF.

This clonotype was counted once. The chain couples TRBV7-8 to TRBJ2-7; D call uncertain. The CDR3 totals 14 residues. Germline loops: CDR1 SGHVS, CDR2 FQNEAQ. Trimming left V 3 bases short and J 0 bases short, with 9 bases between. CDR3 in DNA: TGTGCCAGCAGCTTGGGTGGGTACTCCTACGAGCAGTACTTC. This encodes CASSLGGYSYEQYF.

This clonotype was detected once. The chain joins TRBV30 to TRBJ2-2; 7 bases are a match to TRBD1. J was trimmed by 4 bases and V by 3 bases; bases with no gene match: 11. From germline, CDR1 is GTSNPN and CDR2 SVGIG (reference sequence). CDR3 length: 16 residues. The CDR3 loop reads CAWRHRVGGITGELFF. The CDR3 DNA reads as TGTGCCTGGAGACACAGGGTAGGGGGCATCACCGGGGAGCTGTTTTTT.

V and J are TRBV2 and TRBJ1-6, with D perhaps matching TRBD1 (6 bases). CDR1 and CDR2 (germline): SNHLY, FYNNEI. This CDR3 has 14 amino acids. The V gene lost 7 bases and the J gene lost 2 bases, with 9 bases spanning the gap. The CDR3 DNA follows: TGTGCCAGCAAGCGGGACACCTATAATTCACCCCTCCACTTT. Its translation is CASKRDTYNSPLHF.

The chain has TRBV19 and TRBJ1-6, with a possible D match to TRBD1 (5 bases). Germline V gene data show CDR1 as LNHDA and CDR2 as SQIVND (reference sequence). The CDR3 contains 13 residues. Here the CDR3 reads CVSSRDGISPLHF. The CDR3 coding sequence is TGTGTATCGAGTAGGGACGGTATTTCACCCCTCCACTTT.

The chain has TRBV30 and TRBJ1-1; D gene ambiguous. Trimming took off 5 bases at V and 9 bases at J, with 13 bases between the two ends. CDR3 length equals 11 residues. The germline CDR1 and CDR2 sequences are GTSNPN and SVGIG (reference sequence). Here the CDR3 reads CAWWENLKAFF. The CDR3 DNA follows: TGTGCCTGGTGGGAAAACCTAAAAGCTTTCTTT.

CDR3 nucleotides: TGTGCCAGCAGTACAGGGGCCTGGCAGCCCCAGCATTTT. It is translated as CASSTGAWQPQHF. V is TRBV12-3 or TRBV12-4 and J is TRBJ1-5, with TRBD1 matching 7 bases. The junction had 5 bases not matched to a gene; V was cut back by 5 bases and J by 7 bases. This CDR3 is built from 13 residues.

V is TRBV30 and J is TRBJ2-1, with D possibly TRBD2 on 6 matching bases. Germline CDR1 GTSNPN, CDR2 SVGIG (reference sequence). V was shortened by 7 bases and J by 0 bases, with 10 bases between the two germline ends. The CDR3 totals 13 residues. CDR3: CAFAGSSYNEQFF. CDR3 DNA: TGTGCCTTCGCGGGGAGCTCCTACAATGAGCAGTTCTTC. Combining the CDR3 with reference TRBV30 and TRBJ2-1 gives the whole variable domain SQTIHQWPATLVQPVGSPLSLECTVEGTSNPNLYWYRQAAGRGLQLLFYSVGIGQISSEVPQNLSASRPQDRQFILSSKKLLLSDSGFYLCAFAGSSYNEQFFGPGTRLTVL.

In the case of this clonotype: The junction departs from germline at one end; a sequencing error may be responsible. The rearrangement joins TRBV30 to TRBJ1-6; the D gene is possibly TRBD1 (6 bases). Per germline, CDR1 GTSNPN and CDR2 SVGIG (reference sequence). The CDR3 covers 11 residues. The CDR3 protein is CAWSTGTGRYF. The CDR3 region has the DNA TGTGCCTGGAGTACAGGGACGGGACGTTACTTT.

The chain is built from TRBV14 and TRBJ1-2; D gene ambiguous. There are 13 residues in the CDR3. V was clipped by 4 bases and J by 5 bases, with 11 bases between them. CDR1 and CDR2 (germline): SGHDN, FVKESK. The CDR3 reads CASSPDGFYGYTF. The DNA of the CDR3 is TGTGCCAGCAGCCCAGACGGGTTTTATGGCTACACCTTC.

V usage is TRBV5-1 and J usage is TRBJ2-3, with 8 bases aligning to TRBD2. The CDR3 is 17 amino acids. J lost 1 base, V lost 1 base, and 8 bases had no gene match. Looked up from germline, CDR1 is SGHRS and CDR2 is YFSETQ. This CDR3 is CASSLFLSGAGTDTQYF. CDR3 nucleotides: TGCGCCAGCAGCTTGTTCCTTAGCGGGGCAGGCACAGATACGCAGTATTTT.

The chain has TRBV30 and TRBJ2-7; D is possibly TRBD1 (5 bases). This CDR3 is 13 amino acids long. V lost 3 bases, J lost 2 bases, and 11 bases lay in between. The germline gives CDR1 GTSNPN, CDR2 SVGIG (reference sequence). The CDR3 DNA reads TGTGCCTGGAGCGCAGGGATGACCTACGAGCAGTACTTC. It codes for CAWSAGMTYEQYF.

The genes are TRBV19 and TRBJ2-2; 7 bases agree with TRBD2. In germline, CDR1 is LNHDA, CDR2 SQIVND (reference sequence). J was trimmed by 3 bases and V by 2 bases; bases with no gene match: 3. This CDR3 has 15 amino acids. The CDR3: CASSILGRDTGELFF. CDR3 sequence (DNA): TGTGCCAGTAGTATACTGGGGAGGGACACCGGGGAGCTGTTTTTT.

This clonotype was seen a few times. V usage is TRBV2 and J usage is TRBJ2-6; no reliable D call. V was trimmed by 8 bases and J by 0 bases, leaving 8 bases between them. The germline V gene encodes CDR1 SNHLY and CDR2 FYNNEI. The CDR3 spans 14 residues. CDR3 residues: CASSFGSGANVLTF. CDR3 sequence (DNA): TGTGCCAGCTCTTTCGGCTCTGGGGCCAACGTCCTGACTTTC.

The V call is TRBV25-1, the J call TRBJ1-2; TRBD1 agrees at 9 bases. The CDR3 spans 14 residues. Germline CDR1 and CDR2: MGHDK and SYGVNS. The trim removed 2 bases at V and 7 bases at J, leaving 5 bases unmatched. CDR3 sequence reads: CASSEVGQGLGYTF. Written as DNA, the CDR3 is TGTGCCAGCAGTGAAGTGGGACAGGGACTTGGCTACACCTTC.

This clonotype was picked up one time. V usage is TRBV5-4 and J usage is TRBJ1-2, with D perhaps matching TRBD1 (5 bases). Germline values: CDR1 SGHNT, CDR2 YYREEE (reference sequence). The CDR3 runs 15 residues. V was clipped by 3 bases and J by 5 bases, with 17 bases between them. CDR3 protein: CASSSRQRQSYGYTF. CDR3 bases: TGTGCCAGCAGCTCCCGACAGAGGCAAAGTTATGGCTACACCTTC.

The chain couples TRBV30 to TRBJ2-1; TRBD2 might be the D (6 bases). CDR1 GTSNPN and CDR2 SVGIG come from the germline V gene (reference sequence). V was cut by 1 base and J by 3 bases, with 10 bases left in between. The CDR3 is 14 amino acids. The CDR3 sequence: CAWSATRVYNEQFF. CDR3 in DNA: TGTGCCTGGAGTGCGACTAGGGTCTACAATGAGCAGTTCTTC.

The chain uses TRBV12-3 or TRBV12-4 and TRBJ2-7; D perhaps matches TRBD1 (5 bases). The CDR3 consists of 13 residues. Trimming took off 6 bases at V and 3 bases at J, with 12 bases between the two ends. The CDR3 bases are TGTGCCAGCAGGAAGACAGCTTACTACGAGCAGTACTTC. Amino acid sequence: CASRKTAYYEQYF.

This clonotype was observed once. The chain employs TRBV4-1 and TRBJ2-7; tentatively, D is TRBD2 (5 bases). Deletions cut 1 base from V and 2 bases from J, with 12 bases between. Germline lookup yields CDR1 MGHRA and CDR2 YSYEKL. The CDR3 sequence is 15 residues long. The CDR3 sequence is CASSQVRGFTYEQYF. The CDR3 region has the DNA TGCGCCAGCAGCCAAGTACGCGGGTTCACCTACGAGCAGTACTTC.